These 15 T cell receptor beta chains originate from one sample sequenced in a study of blood T cell repertoires in COVID-19. Data came from immunoSEQ multiplex PCR; TCRdb stores just in-frame clones and leaves some out. This sample carries just over 350,000 clones, about 90% of them seen once, and the ten largest clones take just under 3%. Sequencing was performed on PBMCs or T cells enriched from blood (not recorded which). All receptors come from a woman in her 30s who had recovered from COVID-19.

The rearrangement joins TRBV7-2 to TRBJ1-2, with 9 bases aligning to TRBD1. Per germline, CDR1 SGHTA and CDR2 FQGNSA. CDR3 length equals 14 residues. Trimming took 5 bases from V and 7 from J; bases not matched to a gene: 8. The CDR3 DNA is TGTGCCAGCAGCCCTTGGACAGGGGTGAGTGGCTACACCTTC. Translated, it gives CASSPWTGVSGYTF.

There are a few counts of this clone. The V gene is TRBV27, the J gene TRBJ2-7; D remains unclear. CDR1 and CDR2 from the germline V gene are MNHEY and SMNVEV (reference sequence). The CDR3 loop spans 13 amino acids. V lost 2 bases and J 5 bases, leaving 10 bases between the germline ends. The DNA for the CDR3 is TGTGCCAGCAGTTTAGTATCCCTCCACGAGCAGTACTTC. Amino acid sequence: CASSLVSLHEQYF.

Comments on this clone: It is likely a read error, because the conserved phenylalanine at the end of the CDR3 is missing. The chain carries TRBV4-1 and TRBJ1-2; the D is unclear. CDR1 is MGHRA, CDR2 YSYEKL, per germline. The CDR3 is made up of 13 amino acids. V was clipped by 3 bases and J by 4 bases, with 9 bases between them. The CDR3 region is CASSHSGIYGYTL. CDR3 nucleotide sequence: TGCGCCAGCAGCCATTCGGGAATCTATGGCTACACCCTC.

The chain has TRBV2 and TRBJ2-1, with 12 bases matching TRBD1. V trimming: 4 bases; J trimming: 3 bases; junction bases outside the gene matches: 4. The germline gives CDR1 SNHLY, CDR2 FYNNEI. This CDR3 is built from 16 residues. The CDR3 nucleotides read TGTGCCAGCAGTGTGGGGACAGGGGGCGACTACAATGAGCAGTTCTTC. Encoded protein: CASSVGTGGDYNEQFF.

The V gene is TRBV3-1 (or the pseudogene TRBV3-2), the J gene TRBJ2-3, with D perhaps matching TRBD2 (6 bases). Germline lookup yields CDR1 LGHDT and CDR2 YNNKEL (reference sequence). This CDR3 comprises 17 residues. V was trimmed by 4 bases and J by 0 bases, leaving 17 bases between them. CDR3 sequence: CASSPSVMGGSTDTQYF. The CDR3 DNA sequence: TGTGCCAGCAGCCCCTCGGTGATGGGGGGAAGCACAGATACGCAGTATTTT.

The rearrangement links TRBV5-1 to TRBJ2-5; D perhaps matches TRBD2 (5 bases). The CDR3 consists of 13 residues. Trimming pared 0 bases from V and 9 bases from J, leaving 12 bases between. Looked up from germline, CDR1 is SGHRS and CDR2 is YFSETQ. In DNA form, the CDR3 reads TGCGCCAGCAGCTTGGATGGGGAGAAGGCCCAGTACTTC. Its protein is CASSLDGEKAQYF.

V usage is TRBV14 and J usage is TRBJ1-3, with D possibly matching TRBD1 (5 bases). V lost 0 bases and J 2 bases, leaving 11 bases between the germline ends. Per the germline V gene, CDR1 is SGHDN and CDR2 is FVKESK. This CDR3 has 16 residues. CDR3 amino acids: CASSQDRGGTGNTIYF. The CDR3 nucleotides read TGTGCCAGCAGCCAAGATCGTGGGGGGACTGGAAACACCATATATTTT.

The rearrangement links TRBV6-5 to TRBJ1-5, with TRBD1 as a possible D gene (5 bases). Trimming left V 4 bases short and J 7 bases short, with 11 bases between. This CDR3 spans 13 amino acids. Per the germline V gene, CDR1 is MNHEY and CDR2 is SVGAGI. The CDR3 nucleotides read TGTGCCAGCAGTTTCGAACAGGCCCAGCCCCAGCATTTT. This sequence encodes CASSFEQAQPQHF.

CDR3 sequence: CSASRTILDYTF. The CDR3 DNA follows: TGCAGTGCTAGTAGGACAATTTTGGACTACACCTTC. The V gene is TRBV20-1, the J gene TRBJ1-2; possible D gene TRBD1, 5 bases. CDR1 DFQATT and CDR2 SNEGSKA come from the germline V gene (reference sequence). Trimming took off 3 bases at V and 10 bases at J, with 15 bases between the two ends. There are 12 residues in the CDR3.

The chain recombines TRBV4-1 with TRBJ2-5, with 7 nucleotides matching TRBD1. This CDR3 comprises 15 residues. V shed 5 bases, J shed 2 bases, and the junction held 8 bases outside the gene matches. Germline values: CDR1 MGHRA, CDR2 YSYEKL. The CDR3 region has the DNA TGCGCCAGCAGCTTCGGACAGGCCGATCAAGAGACCCAGTACTTC. Protein: CASSFGQADQETQYF.

The chain joins TRBV14 to TRBJ1-2, with a possible D match to TRBD1 (5 bases). CDR3 size: 13 residues. From germline, CDR1 is SGHDN and CDR2 FVKESK. Deletions cut 1 base from V and 7 bases from J, with 10 bases between. The CDR3 sequence: CASSQGQGLGYTF. The CDR3, as DNA: TGTGCCAGCAGCCAAGGCCAGGGCCTTGGCTACACCTTC.

The chain combines TRBV9 with TRBJ2-3, with TRBD2 as a possible D gene (6 bases). Germline V lookup: CDR1 SGDLS, CDR2 YYNGEE. The CDR3 loop spans 15 amino acids. V was cut by 0 bases and J by 2 bases, with 10 bases left in between. Written as DNA, the CDR3 is TGTGCCAGCAGCGTAGACTCGGGAGACACAGATACGCAGTATTTT. It translates to CASSVDSGDTDTQYF. The whole variable domain, remainder taken from reference TRBV9 and TRBJ2-3, is DSGVTQTPKHLITATGQRVTLRCSPRSGDLSVYWYQQSLDQGLQFLIQYYNGEERAKGNILERFSAQQFPDLHSELNLSSLELGDSALYFCASSVDSGDTDTQYFGPGTRLTVL.

This chain connects TRBV28 to TRBJ1-1; 9 bases map to TRBD1. Per germline, CDR1 MDHEN and CDR2 SYDVKM. Unmatched junction bases numbered 4, after V lost 7 bases and J lost 1 base. CDR3 length: 14 amino acids. In nucleotides, the CDR3 is TGTGCCAGCACTGGGACAGGGCGGAACACTGAAGCTTTCTTT. It yields the protein CASTGTGRNTEAFF.

The chain links TRBV27 to TRBJ2-3; 7 bases match TRBD2. This CDR3 has 14 residues. Trimming took 5 bases from V and 3 from J; bases not matched to a gene: 5. Germline CDR1 reads MNHEY; CDR2 reads SMNVEV (reference sequence). Here the CDR3 reads CASSLSGITDTQYF. The CDR3 region has the DNA TGTGCCAGCAGTCTGAGCGGGATAACAGATACGCAGTATTTT.

As DNA, the CDR3 is TGCGCCAGCACTCCAGGTCAGGGGGGAGACGAGCAGTACTTC. Protein sequence: CASTPGQGGDEQYF. The chain uses TRBV5-1 and TRBJ2-7; TRBD1 might be the D (7 bases). Germline V gene sequence: CDR1 SGHRS, CDR2 YFSETQ. Trimming took 6 bases from V and 5 from J, leaving 18 bases between them. This CDR3 has 14 amino acids.